These T cell receptor beta chains were read from a single sample in a study of T cell responses to AZD1222 COVID-19 vaccine. The protocol was immunoSEQ multiplex PCR, while the TCRdb copy is restricted to in-frame clones and leaves out a portion. The table records 70,000 to 95,000 clones, about 90% of them present only once. Sequenced material: peripheral blood, taken 28 days after the second AZD1222 dose. The receptor set was obtained from an adult who received the AZD1222 COVID-19 vaccine. Each CDR3 is given with its conserved first and last residue. The D gene is left open where the match is weak. Size tells how often a clone was seen (once, few, many) or the class of an expanded clone, and some rows leave it out.

>TRBJ2-1|-|-|TRBV5-1
TGCGCCAGCAGCTTGAGTAGCGGAGACAATGAGCAGTTCTTC
CASSLSSGDNEQFF
>TRBJ1-4|-|once|TRBV10-2
TGCGCCAGCAGCGACAGCGAAAAACTGTTTTTT
CASSDSEKLFF
>TRBJ1-2|TRBD1|-|TRBV19
TGTGCCAGTAGTATCCATCAGGGGGTAGATGGCTACACCTTC
CASSIHQGVDGYTF
>TRBJ2-7|-|-|TRBV10-1
TGCGCCAGCAGTGAGTCTGTCGAGGGGGAGCAGTACTTC
CASSESVEGEQYF
>TRBJ2-1|TRBD2|-|TRBV12-5
TGTGCTAGTGCCCCCGGACTAGCGCGTTACAATGAGCAGTTCTTC
CASAPGLARYNEQFF
>TRBJ1-1|TRBD1|-|TRBV7-3
TGTGCCAGCAGCTCACAGGGGAGGATCACTGAAGCTTTCTTT
CASSSQGRITEAFF
>TRBJ2-3|TRBD2|-|TRBV12-3/TRBV12-4
TGTGCCAGCGGGAGGGGAAGGACAGATACGCAGTATTTT
CASGRGRTDTQYF
>TRBJ1-2|-|-|TRBV28
TGTGCCAGCCGCAGAGGAAATGAGTGGGGCTACACCTTC
CASRRGNEWGYTF
>TRBJ2-7|TRBD1|-|TRBV6-1
TGTGCCAGCAGTGAGCCGGGGACAGGGGGCTACGAGCAGTACTTC
CASSEPGTGGYEQYF
>TRBJ2-5|TRBD2|-|TRBV11-2
TGTGCCAGCAGCTTTAGGCTAGCGGGAGGGCTCTCCGCTCCGGAGACCCAGTACTTC
CASSFRLAGGLSAPETQYF
>TRBJ2-2|TRBD2|-|TRBV14
TGTGCCAGCAGCCAACCGGGACTAGCGGGAGACACCGGGGAGCTGTTTTTT
CASSQPGLAGDTGELFF
>TRBJ1-1|-|-|TRBV25-1
TGTGCCAGCAGTTGGGGGGGGCTCTTGACTGAAGCTTTCTTT
CASSWGGLLTEAFF
>TRBJ2-7|-|once|TRBV19
TGTGCCAGTAGTACGGGGGTCCCCTACGAGCAGTACTTC
CASSTGVPYEQYF
>TRBJ1-3|-|medium-sized|TRBV6-2/TRBV6-3
TGTGCCAGCAGTTACATCGCTGACTCTGGAAACACCATATATTTT
CASSYIADSGNTIYF
>TRBJ2-4|TRBD2|-|TRBV5-1
TGCGCCAGCAGCTTGCCCCATCCGGGGGGTTCCAAAAACATTCAGTACTTC
CASSLPHPGGSKNIQYF
>TRBJ2-1|-|-|TRBV2
TGTGCCAGCAGTGAAAGGGACGGCAGGCTAGCTTACAATGAGCAGTTCTTC
CASSERDGRLAYNEQFF
>TRBJ1-3|-|-|TRBV28
TGTGCCAGCAGTTACACGCAGGGAGTTTTCTCCGGAAACACCATATATTTT
CASSYTQGVFSGNTIYF
>TRBJ1-6|-|-|TRBV5-1
TGCGCCAGCAGCGTTGGAGGAGGGGATAATTCACCCCTCCACTTT
CASSVGGGDNSPLHF
>TRBJ1-5|-|-|TRBV5-8
TGTGCCAGCAGCTTTCAGGGCAATCAGCCCCAGCATTTT
CASSFQGNQPQHF
>TRBJ2-1|-|-|TRBV2
TGTGCCAGCAGTGTGGCTAGCGTAGGCAATGAGCAGTTCTTC
CASSVASVGNEQFF
>TRBJ2-5|-|-|TRBV29-1
TGCAGCGCCAAACAGGAAGAGACCCAGTACTTC
CSAKQEETQYF
>TRBJ2-7|-|-|TRBV7-9
TGTGCCAGCAGCCTCCGGGGCGCCGGGAGCGAGCAGTACTTC
CASSLRGAGSEQYF
>TRBJ2-2|-|once|TRBV28
TGTGCCAGCAGTTTACGACCCAGCGGGGAGCTGTTTTTT
CASSLRPSGELFF
>TRBJ2-2|TRBD1|few|TRBV28
TGTGCCAGCAGCCAAGGGGGCCCGAACACCGGGGAGCTGTTTTTT
CASSQGGPNTGELFF
>TRBJ2-1|-|once|TRBV27
TGTGCCAGCACCACGGACCCATACAATGAGCAGTTCTTC
CASTTDPYNEQFF
>TRBJ2-7|-|-|TRBV11-1
TGTGCCAGCATGGCGGTGAGCTCCTACGAGCAGTACTTC
CASMAVSSYEQYF
>TRBJ1-2|-|few|TRBV7-9
TGTGCCAGCAGCTTAGCAGAGTCCGGGACACAGAGAAATGGCTACACCTTC
CASSLAESGTQRNGYTF
>TRBJ1-5|-|-|TRBV7-7
TGTGCCAGCAGCTTGATTGAGGGCGCGGGCAATCAGCCCCAGCATTTT
CASSLIEGAGNQPQHF